This TCR beta chain was identified in a study of blood T cell repertoires in COVID-19. Study background: Acute and convalescent COVID-19 specimens originated in the United States, Italy and Spain. In each case, the material was cDNA or gDNA derived from T cells, B-cell-depleted T cells, or PBMCs.

Germline V gene data show CDR1 as LNHDA and CDR2 as SQIVND (reference sequence). Trimming removed 2 bases from V and 4 bases from J; junction bases left unmatched: 7. The CDR3 runs to 15 residues. Source study methods: For nucleated cells, counts were estimated from reference gene primer amplification. Clones were read by immunoSEQ multiplex PCR, and TCRdb kept only the in-frame ones, dropping some. The DNA was the basis for D and trimming; V, J and clone size are from that table. The data hold roughly 260,000 clones, with 70% to 90% observed a single time. Participants' own reports of clinical history determined their cohort assignment.

Input material: PBMCs or T cells enriched from blood (not recorded which). The TCR originated in a woman aged 45 to 65 who had recovered from COVID-19. This chain joins TRBV19 and TRBJ1-2; 7 positions match TRBD1. The DNA of the CDR3 is TGTGCCAGTAGTATATGGGACAGTGAGGGCTATGGCTACACCTTC. The encoded protein is CASSIWDSEGYGYTF.